Described below is a single TCR beta chain sequence and its context. The antigen it binds to is not known. Base-call qualities are not available, and no considerably larger clone is one nucleotide away. These data originate in a study of technical replicates of blood from a handful of donors (dated by TCRdb to 2016 to 2017). Libraries were prepared through the immunoSEQ multiplex PCR assay. TCRdb stores this immuneACCESS table with in-frame sequences only. Part of the clones is absent; in the studies checked, under half of the shortfall reflects unresolved V genes, and no reason is known for the rest. The sample includes 65,000 to 90,000 clones, with around 92% observed a single time. In total, the top ten clones hold roughly 0.28% of the sample. Measured from the cysteine to the phenylalanine, the CDR3 is 15 residues long. The DNA shown is the 45-base CDR3, in frame from base 1.

This receptor was taken from a human donor in good health. Sequencing used T cells isolated from PBMCs. This receptor chain uses TRBV21-1 and TRBJ2-5; no check of the table's D call, TRBD1, against the DNA was made. TRBV21-1 is a pseudogene segment. In nucleotide form, the sequence is TGTGCCAGCCGACAGGGGAGAGGGATCGTGGAGACCCAGTACTTC. It is translated as CASRQGRGIVETQYF.